This is a list of T cell receptor beta chains from one sample in a study of T cells in Graves' hyperthyroidism and ophthalmopathy. TCRdb reprocessed the multiplex PCR reads via MiXCR and lists one record per CDR3 protein. The sample has around 520,000 distinct CDR3 sequences, approximately 14% seen once; the top ten hold around a sixth. Sequenced input: blood. These receptors all stem from a woman aged 18-29 years with Graves' hyperthyroidism. Each CDR3 is given with its conserved first and last residue. The D gene is left open where the match is weak. Expanded clones are given a class, and other clones once, few, many or no size at all.

size: NA; D: NA; J: TRBJ2-2; V: TRBV12-3/TRBV12-4; DNA: TGTGCCAGCAGTTTGAGTCAGGGAGGCGTCGGGGAGCTGTTTTTT; CDR3: CASSLSQGGVGELFF
size: many; D: TRBD2; J: TRBJ2-1; V: TRBV11-2; DNA: TGTGCCAGCAGCTTAGGTGGGCGGGAGGGCGATGAGCAGTTCTTC; CDR3: CASSLGGREGDEQFF
size: once; D: TRBD2; J: TRBJ2-5; V: TRBV20-1; DNA: TGCAGTGCTAGAGGGGAGACTAGCGGGAGAGGACAAGAGACCCAGTACTTC; CDR3: CSARGETSGRGQETQYF
size: many; D: NA; J: TRBJ1-1; V: TRBV18; DNA: TGTGCCAGCTCAGGCAACGGGAACACTGAAGCTTTCTTT; CDR3: CASSGNGNTEAFF
size: few; D: NA; J: TRBJ2-7; V: TRBV4-2; DNA: TGTGCCAGCAGCCGGAAACCGGGGGGACAATTCTACGAGCAGTACTTC; CDR3: CASSRKPGGQFYEQYF
size: few; D: NA; J: TRBJ1-1; V: TRBV5-5; DNA: TGTGCCAGCAGCTTTTGGCGAGGGACTGAAGCTTTCTTT; CDR3: CASSFWRGTEAFF
size: many; D: NA; J: TRBJ2-1; V: TRBV12-3/TRBV12-4; DNA: TGTGCCAGCAGCCTACTGGAGGCGAATGAGCAGTTCTTC; CDR3: CASSLLEANEQFF
size: NA; D: TRBD1; J: TRBJ1-2; V: TRBV28; DNA: TGTGCCAACACCTTACCCGGGACAGACTTTGGCTACACCTTC; CDR3: CANTLPGTDFGYTF
size: NA; D: NA; J: TRBJ2-3; V: TRBV20-1; DNA: TGCAGTGCTAGGGGTGGGGAAGGTACGCAGTATTTT; CDR3: CSARGGEGTQYF
size: few; D: TRBD2; J: TRBJ2-1; V: TRBV6-4; DNA: TGTGCCAGCAGTGACCCACGGGAGGGTTACAATGAGCAGTTCTTC; CDR3: CASSDPREGYNEQFF
size: many; D: TRBD1; J: TRBJ2-7; V: TRBV6-5; DNA: TGTGCCAGCAGTTTCTCCGGGACAGGGGGCTACGAGCAGTACTTC; CDR3: CASSFSGTGGYEQYF
size: NA; D: TRBD2; J: TRBJ2-1; V: TRBV11-3; DNA: TGTGCCAGCAGCTTAGCAGCGGGAATGGATCCCCATGAGCAGTTCTTC; CDR3: CASSLAAGMDPHEQFF
size: many; D: NA; J: TRBJ2-1; V: TRBV6-1; DNA: TGTGCCAGCAGCAGGGGAGGAGATGAGCAGTTCTTC; CDR3: CASSRGGDEQFF
size: many; D: TRBD2; J: TRBJ2-5; V: TRBV20-1; DNA: TGCAGTGCTAGTCCGTTTAGCGGGAGGACCGTTAACCAAGAGACCCAGTACTTC; CDR3: CSASPFSGRTVNQETQYF
size: NA; D: NA; J: TRBJ2-5; V: TRBV28; DNA: TGTGCCAGCGGGGCAGGGTACCAAGAGACCCAGTACTTC; CDR3: CASGAGYQETQYF
size: many; D: NA; J: TRBJ1-1; V: TRBV11-2; DNA: TGTGCCAGCAGGTTCCGCGGGGCCACTGAAGCTTTCTTT; CDR3: CASRFRGATEAFF
size: NA; D: TRBD1; J: TRBJ2-2; V: TRBV5-1; DNA: TGCGCCAGCAGCTTGGCCATCGGGACAGCCACCGGGGAGCTGTTTTTT; CDR3: CASSLAIGTATGELFF
size: few; D: NA; J: TRBJ2-2; V: TRBV18; DNA: TGTGCCAGCTCACCCTTCGGGGTAACAACGAACACCGGGGAGCTGTTTTTT; CDR3: CASSPFGVTTNTGELFF
size: many; D: NA; J: TRBJ1-1; V: TRBV19; DNA: TGTGCCAGCAAACAGGGTGGCACTGAAGCTTTCTTT; CDR3: CASKQGGTEAFF
size: few; D: NA; J: TRBJ1-4; V: TRBV28; DNA: TGTGCCAGCAGAGGGGGGAATGAAAAACTGTTTTTT; CDR3: CASRGGNEKLFF
size: many; D: TRBD1; J: TRBJ1-2; V: TRBV3-1; DNA: TGTGCCAGCAGCCATAACCTCGGACAGGGCTATGGCTACACCTTC; CDR3: CASSHNLGQGYGYTF
size: many; D: TRBD2; J: TRBJ2-1; V: TRBV7-8; DNA: TGTGCCAGCAGCTACGTAACTAGCGCCAATGAGCAGTTCTTC; CDR3: CASSYVTSANEQFF
size: many; D: NA; J: TRBJ2-7; V: TRBV24-1; DNA: TGTGCCACCAGTGTGGGACGCAACTCCTACGAGCAGTACTTC; CDR3: CATSVGRNSYEQYF
size: few; D: NA; J: TRBJ2-2; V: TRBV7-9; DNA: TGTGCCAGCAGGAAAGGGTCCAGCTCCTTCGGGGAGCTGTTTTTT; CDR3: CASRKGSSSFGELFF
size: many; D: NA; J: TRBJ1-6; V: TRBV6-5; DNA: TGTGCCAGCAGTTACACACCCCCGGGAGCGGCGGATTCACCCCTCCACTTT; CDR3: CASSYTPPGAADSPLHF
size: many; D: NA; J: TRBJ1-2; V: TRBV5-1; DNA: TGCGCCAGCAGCTCGCTACCGGACCAGACCTATGGCTACACCTTC; CDR3: CASSSLPDQTYGYTF
size: many; D: NA; J: TRBJ2-5; V: TRBV2; DNA: TGTGCCAGCAGTGACCGGTCAGGGGTTGAGACCCAGTACTTC; CDR3: CASSDRSGVETQYF
size: many; D: NA; J: TRBJ2-2; V: TRBV5-1; DNA: TGCGCCAGCAGCTTGGTCAGGGTTGACACCGGGGAGCTGTTTTTT; CDR3: CASSLVRVDTGELFF
size: many; D: TRBD2; J: TRBJ2-1; V: TRBV11-3; DNA: TGTGCCAGCGGGACTATTCTCGGTGCCAATGAGCAGTTCTTC; CDR3: CASGTILGANEQFF
size: NA; D: NA; J: TRBJ2-1; V: TRBV12-3/TRBV12-4; DNA: TGTGCCAGCAGTTTGGTGGCTGAGCAGTTCTTC; CDR3: CASSLVAEQFF
size: many; D: NA; J: TRBJ1-5; V: TRBV12-3/TRBV12-4; DNA: TGTGCCAGCAGGGTTCCGGGAGATAATCAGCCCCAGCATTTT; CDR3: CASRVPGDNQPQHF
size: many; D: TRBD2; J: TRBJ2-3; V: TRBV30; DNA: TGTGCCTGCGGACTAGCGGGAGCAGATACGCAGTATTTT; CDR3: CACGLAGADTQYF
size: many; D: TRBD2; J: TRBJ2-7; V: TRBV5-1; DNA: TGCGCCAGCAGCTTGGTGGGGGGACTAGCGGGAGCCTACGAGCAGTACTTC; CDR3: CASSLVGGLAGAYEQYF
size: many; D: NA; J: TRBJ1-1; V: TRBV11-2; DNA: TGTGCCAGCAGCTTAGTAGGGGGTCGGATGAACACTGAAGCTTTCTTT; CDR3: CASSLVGGRMNTEAFF
size: many; D: NA; J: TRBJ1-2; V: TRBV24-1; DNA: TGTGCCACCAGTGACAAACAGGGTTCGTACTATGGCTACACCTTC; CDR3: CATSDKQGSYYGYTF
size: NA; D: NA; J: TRBJ1-1; V: TRBV12-5; DNA: TGTGCCAGTGGTTCCCTGGGCCTTGATAATACAGACAGACGGACTGAAGCTTTCTTT; CDR3: CASGSLGLDNTDRRTEAFF
size: many; D: TRBD2; J: TRBJ2-1; V: TRBV6-1; DNA: TGTGCCGGGGGGGGGCTAGCGGGAGGGCCATACAATGAGCAGTTCTTC; CDR3: CAGGGLAGGPYNEQFF
size: many; D: NA; J: TRBJ1-1; V: TRBV7-2; DNA: TGTGCCAGCAGCTTATCCGGGGGGCGCAAGACTGAAGCTTTCTTT; CDR3: CASSLSGGRKTEAFF
size: NA; D: TRBD1; J: TRBJ1-3; V: TRBV4-1; DNA: TGCGCCAGCAGCCAAGGTCCAGGGGGCTCCGCCCGCTCTGGAAACACCATATATTTT; CDR3: CASSQGPGGSARSGNTIYF
size: many; D: TRBD1; J: TRBJ1-5; V: TRBV19; DNA: TGTGCCAGTAGTGTTACCGGGACAGGCAATCAGCCCCAGCATTTT; CDR3: CASSVTGTGNQPQHF
size: many; D: NA; J: TRBJ1-1; V: TRBV30; DNA: TGTGCCTGTTATGAGGGGGGAGCTTTCTTT; CDR3: CACYEGGAFF
size: many; D: NA; J: TRBJ1-1; V: TRBV27; DNA: TGTGCCAGCAGTCCGACATCCGGGGCTAACACTGAAGCTTTCTTT; CDR3: CASSPTSGANTEAFF
size: few; D: NA; J: TRBJ1-1; V: TRBV9; DNA: TGTGCCAGCAGCGAGGGGGAGGGTGGGTCTGAAGCTTTCTTT; CDR3: CASSEGEGGSEAFF
size: NA; D: TRBD2; J: TRBJ2-1; V: TRBV5-4; DNA: TGTGCCAGCAGCTTGAGTAGAGGCGCGGGAGGGCTCTCCTACAATGAGCAGTTCTTC; CDR3: CASSLSRGAGGLSYNEQFF
size: NA; D: NA; J: TRBJ2-2; V: TRBV24-1; DNA: TGTGCCACCGGGAAATACGGCGGGGAGCTGTTTTTT; CDR3: CATGKYGGELFF
size: many; D: NA; J: TRBJ2-2; V: TRBV6-1; DNA: TGTGCCAGCAGCCCTGGGCCCGGGGAGCTGTTTTTT; CDR3: CASSPGPGELFF
size: few; D: NA; J: TRBJ2-1; V: TRBV10-1; DNA: TGCGCCAGCAGTGCGCTTTTAGACAATGAGCAGTTCTTC; CDR3: CASSALLDNEQFF
size: many; D: TRBD2; J: TRBJ2-2; V: TRBV18; DNA: TGTGCCAGCTCACCAGCCCAGCGGGAGGTCACCGGGGAGCTGTTTTTT; CDR3: CASSPAQREVTGELFF
size: few; D: NA; J: TRBJ2-7; V: TRBV25-1; DNA: TGTGCCAGCGGAAAAAAAAAGGGGAGGGGGGTATCCTACGAGCAGTACTTC; CDR3: CASGKKKGRGVSYEQYF
size: many; D: NA; J: TRBJ1-1; V: TRBV6-1; DNA: TGTGCCAGCATGGGTGGCAGGGGGAACACTGAAGCTTTCTTT; CDR3: CASMGGRGNTEAFF
size: many; D: NA; J: TRBJ1-1; V: TRBV24-1; DNA: TGTGCCACCAGTGATTTGCTATCTTCTGAAGCTTTCTTT; CDR3: CATSDLLSSEAFF
size: many; D: NA; J: TRBJ2-7; V: TRBV15; DNA: TGTGCCACCAGCAGAGATTCTGGGGCTCCCAGAACCTCAGAGCAGTACTTC; CDR3: CATSRDSGAPRTSEQYF